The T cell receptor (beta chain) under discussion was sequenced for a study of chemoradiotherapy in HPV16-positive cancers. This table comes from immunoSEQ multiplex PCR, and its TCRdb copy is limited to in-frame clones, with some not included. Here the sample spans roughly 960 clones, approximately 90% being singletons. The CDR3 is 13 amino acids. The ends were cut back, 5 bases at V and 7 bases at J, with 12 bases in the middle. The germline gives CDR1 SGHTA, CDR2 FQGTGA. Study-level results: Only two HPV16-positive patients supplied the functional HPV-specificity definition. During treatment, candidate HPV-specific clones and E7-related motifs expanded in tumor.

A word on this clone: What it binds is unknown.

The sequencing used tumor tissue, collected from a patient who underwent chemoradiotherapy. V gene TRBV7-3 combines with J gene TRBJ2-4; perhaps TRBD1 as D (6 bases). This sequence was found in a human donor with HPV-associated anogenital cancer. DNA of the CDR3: TGTGCCAGCAGCCCCCCAGGGGTGAACATTCAGTACTTC. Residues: CASSPPGVNIQYF.